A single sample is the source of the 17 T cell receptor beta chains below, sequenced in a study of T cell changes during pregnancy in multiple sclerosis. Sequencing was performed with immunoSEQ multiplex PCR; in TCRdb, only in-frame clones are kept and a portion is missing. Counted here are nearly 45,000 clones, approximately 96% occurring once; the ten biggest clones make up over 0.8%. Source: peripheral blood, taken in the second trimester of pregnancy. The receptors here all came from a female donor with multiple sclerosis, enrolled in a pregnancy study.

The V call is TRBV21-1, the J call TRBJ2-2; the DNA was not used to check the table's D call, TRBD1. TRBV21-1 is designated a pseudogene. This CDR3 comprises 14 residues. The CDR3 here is CASQDRGHTGELFF. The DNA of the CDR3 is TGTGCCAGCCAAGACAGGGGGCACACCGGGGAGCTGTTTTTT.

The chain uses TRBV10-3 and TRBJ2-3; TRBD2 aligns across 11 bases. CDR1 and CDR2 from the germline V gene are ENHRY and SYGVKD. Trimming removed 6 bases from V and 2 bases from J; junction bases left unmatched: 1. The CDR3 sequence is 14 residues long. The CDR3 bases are TGTGCCATCAGGACTAGCGGGACCACAGATACGCAGTATTTT. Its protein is CAIRTSGTTDTQYF.

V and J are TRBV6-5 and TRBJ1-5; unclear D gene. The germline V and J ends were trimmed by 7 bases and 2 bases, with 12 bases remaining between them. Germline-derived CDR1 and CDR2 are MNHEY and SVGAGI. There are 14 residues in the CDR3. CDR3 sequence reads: CASKRMAGNQPQHF. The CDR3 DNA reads TGTGCCAGCAAGCGTATGGCGGGCAATCAGCCCCAGCATTTT.

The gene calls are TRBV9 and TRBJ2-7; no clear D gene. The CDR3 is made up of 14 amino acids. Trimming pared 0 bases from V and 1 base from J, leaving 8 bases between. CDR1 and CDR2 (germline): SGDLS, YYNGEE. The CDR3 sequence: CASSVGVESYEQYF. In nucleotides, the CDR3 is TGTGCCAGCAGCGTAGGGGTGGAGTCCTACGAGCAGTACTTC.

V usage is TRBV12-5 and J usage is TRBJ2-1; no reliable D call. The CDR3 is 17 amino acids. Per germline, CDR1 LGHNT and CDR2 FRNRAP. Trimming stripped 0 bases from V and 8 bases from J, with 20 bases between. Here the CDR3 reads CASGLVSPGRSVYEQFF. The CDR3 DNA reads TGTGCTAGTGGTTTGGTAAGTCCAGGCCGGTCAGTTTATGAGCAGTTCTTC.

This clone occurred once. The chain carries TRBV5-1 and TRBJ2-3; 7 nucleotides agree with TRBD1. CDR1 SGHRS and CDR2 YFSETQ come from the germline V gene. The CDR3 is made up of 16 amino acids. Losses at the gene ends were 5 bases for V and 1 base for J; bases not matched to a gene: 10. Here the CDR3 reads CASRGRGHGGTDTQYF. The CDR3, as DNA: TGCGCCAGCAGGGGAAGGGGGCATGGTGGCACAGATACGCAGTATTTT.

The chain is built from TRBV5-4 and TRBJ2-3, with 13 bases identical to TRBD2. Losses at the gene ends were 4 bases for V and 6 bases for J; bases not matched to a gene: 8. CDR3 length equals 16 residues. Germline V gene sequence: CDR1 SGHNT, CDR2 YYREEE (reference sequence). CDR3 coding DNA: TGTGCCAGCAGCCCCAGACTAGCGGGGGGCGGGGATACGCAGTATTTT. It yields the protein CASSPRLAGGGDTQYF.

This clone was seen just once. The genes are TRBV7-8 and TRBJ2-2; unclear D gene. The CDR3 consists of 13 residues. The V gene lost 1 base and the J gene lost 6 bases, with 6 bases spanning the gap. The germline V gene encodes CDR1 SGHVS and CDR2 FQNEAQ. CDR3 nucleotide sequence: TGTGCCAGCAGCTTAGTTCTCTCCGGGGAGCTGTTTTTT. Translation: CASSLVLSGELFF.

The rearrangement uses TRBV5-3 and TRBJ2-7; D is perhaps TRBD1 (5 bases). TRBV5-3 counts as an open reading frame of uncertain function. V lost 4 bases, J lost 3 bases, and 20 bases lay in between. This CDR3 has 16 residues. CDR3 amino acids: CARSDITGFHLYEQYF. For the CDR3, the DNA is TGTGCCAGAAGCGATATTACAGGCTTTCATCTCTACGAGCAGTACTTC.

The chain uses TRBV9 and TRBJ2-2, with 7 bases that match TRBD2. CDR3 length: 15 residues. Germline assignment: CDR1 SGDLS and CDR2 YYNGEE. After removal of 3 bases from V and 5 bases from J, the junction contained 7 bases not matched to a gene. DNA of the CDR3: TGTGCCAGCAGCGGCCGGGGGGATTGGACCGGGGAGCTGTTTTTT. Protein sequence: CASSGRGDWTGELFF.

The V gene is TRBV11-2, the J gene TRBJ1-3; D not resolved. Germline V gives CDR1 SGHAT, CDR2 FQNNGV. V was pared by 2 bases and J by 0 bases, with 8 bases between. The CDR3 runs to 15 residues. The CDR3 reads CASSLRRPSGNTIYF. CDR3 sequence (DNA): TGTGCCAGCAGCTTAAGGCGGCCCTCTGGAAACACCATATATTTT.

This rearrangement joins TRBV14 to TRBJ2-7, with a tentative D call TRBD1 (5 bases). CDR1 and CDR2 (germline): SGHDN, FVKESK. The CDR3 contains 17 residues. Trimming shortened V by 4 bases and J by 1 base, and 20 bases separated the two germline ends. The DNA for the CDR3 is TGTGCCAGCAGCCCCCGGACCGGTCTAACAGGATCCTACGAGCAGTACTTC. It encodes CASSPRTGLTGSYEQYF.

DNA for the CDR3: TGCAGCGTCCGGGACAGGGGATTTGAAAAACTGTTTTTT. This sequence encodes CSVRDRGFEKLFF. The chain is built from TRBV29-1 and TRBJ1-4; TRBD1 aligns across 10 bases. J was trimmed by 7 bases and V by 6 bases; bases with no gene match: 5. This CDR3 has 13 amino acids. CDR1 is SQVTM, CDR2 ANQGSEA, per germline. Looking up the rest from reference TRBV29-1 and TRBJ1-4 gives the full variable domain: SAVISQKPSRDICQRGTSLTIQCQVDSQVTMMFWYRQQPGQSLTLIATANQGSEATYESGFVIDKFPISRPNLTFSTLTVSNMSPEDSSIYLCSVRDRGFEKLFFGSGTQLSVL.

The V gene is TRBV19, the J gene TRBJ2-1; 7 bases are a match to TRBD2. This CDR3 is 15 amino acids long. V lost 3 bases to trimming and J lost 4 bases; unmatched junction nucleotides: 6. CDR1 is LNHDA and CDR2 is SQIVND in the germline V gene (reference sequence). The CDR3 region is CASSIGAGIYNEQFF. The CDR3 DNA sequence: TGTGCCAGTAGTATCGGAGCGGGAATTTACAATGAGCAGTTCTTC.

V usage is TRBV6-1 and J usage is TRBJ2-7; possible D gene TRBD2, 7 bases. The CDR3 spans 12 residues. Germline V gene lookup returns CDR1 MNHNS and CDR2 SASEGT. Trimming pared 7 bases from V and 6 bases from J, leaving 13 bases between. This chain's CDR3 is CASIEGGREQYF. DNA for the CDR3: TGTGCCAGCATCGAGGGGGGGCGCGAGCAGTACTTC.

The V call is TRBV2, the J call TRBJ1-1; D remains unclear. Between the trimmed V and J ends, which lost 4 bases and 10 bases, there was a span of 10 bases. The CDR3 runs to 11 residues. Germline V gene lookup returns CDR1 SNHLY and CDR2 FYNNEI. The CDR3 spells CASSGGRAAFF. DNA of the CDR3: TGTGCCAGCAGTGGAGGCAGAGCAGCTTTCTTT.

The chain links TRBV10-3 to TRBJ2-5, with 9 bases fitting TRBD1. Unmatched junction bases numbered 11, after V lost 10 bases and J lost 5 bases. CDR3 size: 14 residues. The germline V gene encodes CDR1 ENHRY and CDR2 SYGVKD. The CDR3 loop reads CATPGQGKWETQYF. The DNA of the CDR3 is TGTGCCACCCCGGGACAGGGTAAATGGGAGACCCAGTACTTC.